The rows below give T cell receptor beta chains drawn from one sample of a study of OX40 agonist ivuxolimab in advanced cancers. Sequenced by immunoSEQ multiplex PCR; TCRdb stores in-frame clones only, minus some. The sample lists roughly 82,000 clones; more than 80% were seen once. Sequenced material: CD4+ or CD8+ T cells sorted from blood, taken in a trial of the OX40 agonist ivuxolimab. The receptors derive from an adult with an advanced solid tumor such as melanoma, head and neck, liver or kidney cancer. The CDR3 runs from the conserved cysteine through the conserved F or W. D genes are given only for firm matches. Clone size is given for some rows only: seen once, a few or many times, or a class if the clone is expanded.

j_call clone_size v_call d_call cdr3_nt cdr3_aa
TRBJ2-3 - TRBV14 - TGTGCCAGCAGCCGCGACCCCTGGGATACAGATACGCAGTATTTT CASSRDPWDTDTQYF
TRBJ2-3 - TRBV10-3 - TGTGCCATCAGTGAGAGCACAGATACGCAGTATTTT CAISESTDTQYF
TRBJ2-1 - TRBV5-1 - TGCGCCAGCAGCTTGGTACAGACCTCCTACAATGAGCAGTTCTTC CASSLVQTSYNEQFF
TRBJ2-1 - TRBV7-3 - TGTGCCAGCAGCTTAGGGCAGTCCCATGAGCAGTTCTTC CASSLGQSHEQFF
TRBJ2-5 once TRBV5-1 - TGCGCCAGCACCTTGGGGCAGGGAGAGACCCAGTACTTC CASTLGQGETQYF
TRBJ2-7 - TRBV9 TRBD1 TGTGCCAGCAGCGAAACGGACAGGGGCTACGAGCAGTACTTC CASSETDRGYEQYF
TRBJ2-5 - TRBV7-9 - TGTGCCAGCAGCTTAGTGGTGTCAGGGGAGGGAGAGACCCAGTACTTC CASSLVVSGEGETQYF
TRBJ2-1 - TRBV10-1 TRBD2 TGCGCCAGCAGTGGTTACGGGCTAGCGGGAGGAAGTGAGCAGTTCTTC CASSGYGLAGGSEQFF
TRBJ2-1 - TRBV5-1 TRBD1 TGCGCCAGCAGCTTGGGACAGGGGTTTGTCAATGAGCAGTTCTTC CASSLGQGFVNEQFF
TRBJ2-3 - TRBV5-1 TRBD1 TGCGCCAGCAGCTCGGGACAGTTAGGCACAGATACGCAGTATTTT CASSSGQLGTDTQYF
TRBJ2-7 - TRBV18 - TGTGCCAGCTCACCGACTACGGGGGCGGGCCACGAGCAGTACTTC CASSPTTGAGHEQYF
TRBJ2-3 - TRBV9 - TGTGCCAGCAGTGGTCTCCCTGGCACAGATACGCAGTATTTT CASSGLPGTDTQYF
TRBJ2-5 - TRBV19 - TGTGCCAGTAGTATCGGGAGCTGGGAGACCCAGTACTTC CASSIGSWETQYF